These 16 T cell receptor beta chains came from one sample sequenced in a study of T cell responses to AZD1222 COVID-19 vaccine. Using immunoSEQ multiplex PCR, the repertoire was profiled, and TCRdb retains in-frame clones only, with some absent. The sample lists nearly 80,000 clones, more than 70% seen once, with approximately 22% in the top ten. Sequenced material: peripheral blood, taken on day 0 of AZD1222 vaccination. These receptors originate from an adult in good health.

The rearrangement links TRBV2 to TRBJ1-4, with D perhaps TRBD1 (6 bases). V was clipped by 10 bases and J by 7 bases, with 19 bases between them. Looked up from germline, CDR1 is SNHLY and CDR2 is FYNNEI. The CDR3 is 14 residues long. CDR3 residues: CATSWGGGGEKLFF. In DNA, the CDR3 is TGTGCCACCTCGTGGGGGGGCGGAGGTGAAAAACTGTTTTTT.

The gene calls are TRBV7-8 and TRBJ2-1; D perhaps matches TRBD1 (5 bases). The CDR3 sequence is 16 residues long. CDR1 and CDR2 from the germline V gene are SGHVS and FQNEAQ. The V end lost 4 bases, the J end lost 7 bases, and 20 bases lay between the germline ends. CDR3: CASSSLVQAQGNEQFF. In DNA form, the CDR3 reads TGTGCCAGCAGCTCTCTGGTCCAGGCCCAGGGAAATGAGCAGTTCTTC.

The chain couples TRBV29-1 to TRBJ2-1; no firm D call. Germline CDR1 reads SQVTM; CDR2 reads ANQGSEA. CDR3 length: 14 amino acids. V dropped 3 bases and J dropped 5 bases, with 14 bases sitting between them. The CDR3 region is CSVDGVSLNNEQFF. The CDR3 DNA is TGCAGCGTTGATGGCGTTTCCCTCAACAATGAGCAGTTCTTC.

This sequence joins TRBV5-1 and TRBJ2-1; 11 nucleotides agree with TRBD2. V gave up 2 bases and J gave up 0 bases; unmatched junction bases: 1. From germline, CDR1 is SGHRS and CDR2 YFSETQ. The CDR3 is 16 residues long. DNA of the CDR3: TGCGCCAGCAGCTTTAGCGGGGGGGCCTCCTACAATGAGCAGTTCTTC. Its protein is CASSFSGGASYNEQFF.

The chain employs TRBV19 and TRBJ2-2; no reliable D call. This CDR3 is built from 12 residues. Per the germline V gene, CDR1 is LNHDA and CDR2 is SQIVND (reference sequence). The V and J ends lost 2 bases and 8 bases respectively, with 6 bases between them. This CDR3 is CASSILVGELFF. DNA of the CDR3: TGTGCCAGTAGTATACTGGTGGGGGAGCTGTTTTTT.

The gene calls are TRBV1 and TRBJ1-2; TRBD1 is the table's D call and was not checked against the DNA. TRBV1 represents a pseudogene. This CDR3 spans 19 amino acids. The DNA of the CDR3 is TGCACCAGCAGCCAAGGGGTTCCGGGACAGGGGTTAGGTGGGTATGGCTACACCTTC. This gives the protein CTSSQGVPGQGLGGYGYTF.

This chain links TRBV6-5 with TRBJ2-7; D is ambiguous. This CDR3 is 14 amino acids long. Germline assignment: CDR1 MNHEY and CDR2 SVGAGI. Trimming shortened V by 2 bases and J by 6 bases, and 14 bases separated the two germline ends. The CDR3 sequence is CASSYGQVKGEQYF. Here the CDR3 DNA reads TGTGCCAGCAGTTACGGGCAGGTTAAGGGCGAGCAGTACTTC.

The V call is TRBV18, the J call TRBJ1-3; no reliable D call. V shed 2 bases and J shed 4 bases, with 9 bases lying between them. Looked up from germline, CDR1 is KGHSH and CDR2 is LQKENI. The length of the CDR3 is 14 residues. CDR3 in DNA: TGTGCCAGCTCACCAATCCAATTGGGAAACACCATATATTTT. Translation gives CASSPIQLGNTIYF. Full variable domain (outside the CDR3, taken from reference TRBV18 and TRBJ1-3): NAGVMQNPRHLVRRRGQEARLRCSPMKGHSHVYWYRQLPEEGLKFMVYLQKENIIDESGMPKERFSAEFPKEGPSILRIQQVVRGDSAAYFCASSPIQLGNTIYFGEGSWLTVV.

The rearrangement links TRBV29-1 to TRBJ2-1; 10 bases line up with TRBD1. Losses at the gene ends were 8 bases for V and 8 bases for J; bases not matched to a gene: 15. The germline V gene has CDR1 SQVTM and CDR2 ANQGSEA. This CDR3 contains 15 residues. CDR3 bases: TGCAGCTTCCGGGGGGACAGGGGAAGGGACGATGAGCAGTTCTTC. It specifies CSFRGDRGRDDEQFF.

V and J are TRBV30 and TRBJ1-5, with TRBD1 identical over 9 bases. Germline CDR1 and CDR2: GTSNPN and SVGIG (reference sequence). The CDR3 is made up of 16 amino acids. The ends lost 2 bases at V and 3 bases at J; junction bases unmatched: 8. The CDR3, as DNA: TGTGCCTGGAGTCCCACACAGGGGGCAATCAATCAGCCCCAGCATTTT. It codes for CAWSPTQGAINQPQHF.

This clone was counted only a few times. The rearrangement joins TRBV10-3 to TRBJ1-1; D possibly corresponds to TRBD1 (5 bases). The CDR3 runs 15 residues. V lost 0 bases to trimming and J lost 0 bases, with 8 bases between them. CDR1 ENHRY and CDR2 SYGVKD come from the germline V gene. The CDR3 region is CAISESQDLNTEAFF. DNA of the CDR3: TGTGCCATCAGTGAGTCACAGGATCTGAACACTGAAGCTTTCTTT.

This clone has just one count. V gene TRBV15 combines with J gene TRBJ1-5, with no clear D. The V end was cut by 4 bases, the J end by 1 base, with 5 bases between. The V gene's germline CDR1 is LNHNV and CDR2 YYDKDF (reference sequence). CDR3 length: 13 residues. The CDR3 DNA reads TGTGCCACCAGCATACACAGCAATCAGCCCCAGCATTTT. This codes for CATSIHSNQPQHF.

The chain recombines TRBV18 with TRBJ1-6; D is unresolved. Per the germline V gene, CDR1 is KGHSH and CDR2 is LQKENI. The V gene lost 0 bases and the J gene lost 7 bases, with 7 bases spanning the gap. CDR3 length equals 14 residues. CDR3 residues: CASSPPGRNSPLHF. For the CDR3, the DNA is TGTGCCAGCTCACCACCAGGGAGGAATTCACCCCTCCACTTT.

This clone was detected once. The chain recombines TRBV25-1 with TRBJ1-1; D remains ambiguous. Germline V lookup: CDR1 MGHDK, CDR2 SYGVNS. CDR3 length equals 12 residues. V was trimmed by 0 bases and J by 11 bases, leaving 10 bases between them. The CDR3 nucleotides read TGTGCCAGCAGTGAATATTATGGTGCCGCTTTCTTT. Translation gives CASSEYYGAAFF.

The chain employs TRBV30 and TRBJ2-1; 10 bases are shared with TRBD2. CDR3 length: 13 residues. Germline trimming cut 5 bases from V and 5 bases from J; bases unmatched to any gene: 3. CDR1 and CDR2 from the germline V gene are GTSNPN and SVGIG (reference sequence). As DNA, the CDR3 is TGTGCCTGGGGGACTAGCGTGAACAATGAGCAGTTCTTC. It codes for CAWGTSVNNEQFF.

V and J are TRBV7-6 and TRBJ1-1; 12 bases align to TRBD1. V dropped 5 bases and J dropped 3; count of bases not matched to a gene: 7. This CDR3 is 16 amino acids long. CDR1 and CDR2 (germline): SGHVS, FNYEAQ. The CDR3 loop is CASSLGQGALDTEAFF. The DNA of the CDR3 is TGTGCCAGCAGCCTGGGACAGGGGGCCCTGGACACTGAAGCTTTCTTT.